This T cell receptor (beta chain) emerged from a study of shared clonotypes between healthy human individuals. Looking at the study overall: In total, the donors were a couple of women and a few men aged 18 to 49. Whole-study findings and limits: Relative to their counterparts shared across all four donors, non-shared clonotypes exhibited diminished generation probabilities.

With regard to this clone: Its antigen is as yet unknown.

J gave up 0 bases and V 4 bases, and 12 bases lay outside the gene matches. The CDR3 has 18 residues. Looked up from germline, CDR1 is SGHDN and CDR2 is FVKESK. The data were produced by immunoSEQ multiplex PCR, yet TCRdb's version contains in-frame clones alone and is incomplete. The repertoire consists of millions of clones, with about 95% occurring once and the leading ten covering more than 0.95%. CD45RO negativity and positive selection for CCR7 defined naive CD8 cells, a population that excluded terminally differentiated effector memory CD45RA+ cells. V is TRBV14 and J is TRBJ2-5, with 9 bases matching TRBD2. The receptor comes from a man between 18 and 35 years old in good health. Sequenced: naive CD8+ T cells sorted from blood. The CDR3 nucleotides are TGTGCCAGCAGCCGCCCTCGAATAGCGGGGGCATACCAAGAGACCCAGTACTTC. This codes for CASSRPRIAGAYQETQYF.